The 17 T cell receptor beta chains below were found in one sample sequenced in a study of CXCR3-negative and CXCR3-positive naive CD8 T cells. Study-wide results and limits: CXCR3-expressing naive cells carried TRB CDR3s more hydrophobic than those of CXCR3-negative naive cells.

The TRB cDNA libraries were prepared by 5' RACE with UMI labels. TCRdb re-called the 5' RACE reads and shows each CDR3 protein once, DNA omitted. The sample shows about 120,000 distinct CDR3 sequences, and approximately 0.38% sits with its ten largest clones. No antigens are known for them. The specimen sequenced was naive CXCR3+ CD8+ T cells from blood. Subset described: CD45RO-CCR7+CD27+CD95- naive CD8+ T cells expressing CXCR3 (TNR3+). These TCRs come from a human donor in good health. Some clones in this sample may be carry-over from other donors' samples.

The genes are TRBV7-6 and TRBJ2-1; TCRdb's assignment of TRBD2 cannot be checked, as there is no DNA. Germline CDR1 SGHVS, CDR2 FNYEAQ. This CDR3 region has 14 residues. The CDR3 is CASSLGGGANEQFF.

The V and J genes are TRBV3-1 and TRBJ2-7; the TCRdb call, TRBD2, lacks DNA for checking. Germline loops: CDR1 LGHDT, CDR2 YNNKEL (reference sequence). This CDR3 has 16 residues. CDR3: CASSQEGAERSYEQYF.

V is TRBV20-1 and J is TRBJ2-4; TCRdb selects TRBD2, and the lack of DNA leaves this call unchecked. Germline V gives CDR1 DFQATT, CDR2 SNEGSKA (reference sequence). The CDR3 contains 17 residues. CDR3: CSASRLAGGPGGNIQYF.

The chain uses TRBV7-9 and TRBJ2-1; checking the TCRdb D call of TRBD2 is not possible without DNA. CDR1 is SEHNR and CDR2 is FQNEAQ in the germline V gene (reference sequence). The CDR3 consists of 19 residues. This CDR3 is CASSSSTPPGRSSYNEQFF.

This rearrangement joins TRBV20-1 to TRBJ1-1. The CDR3 sequence is 12 residues long. Per germline, CDR1 DFQATT and CDR2 SNEGSKA (reference sequence). The CDR3 protein is CSARGGDTEAFF.

CDR3 sequence reads: CASRATGLGSYNEQFF. This chain connects TRBV12-3 or TRBV12-4 to TRBJ2-1; TCRdb proposes TRBD1, but this gene call is untestable without DNA. This CDR3 is 16 amino acids long.

The chain recombines TRBV7-8 with TRBJ2-7; TCRdb gives TRBD1 as the D gene, but with no DNA this cannot be confirmed. Germline lookup yields CDR1 SGHVS and CDR2 FQNEAQ. This CDR3 is 15 amino acids long. The CDR3 spells CASSLETGESYEQYF.

The chain combines TRBV20-1 with TRBJ2-3. The germline V gene has CDR1 DFQATT and CDR2 SNEGSKA (reference sequence). The CDR3 has 14 residues. The CDR3: CGWVVGGGTDTQYF.

The gene calls are TRBV7-3 and TRBJ2-7; absent DNA, TCRdb's TRBD2 call cannot be checked. Per germline, CDR1 SGHTA and CDR2 FQGTGA. The CDR3 totals 13 residues. This CDR3 reads CASRTSGDYEQYF.

The V gene is TRBV4-1, the J gene TRBJ2-3; TCRdb indicates TRBD1, and absent DNA this call remains unverified. CDR1 is MGHRA, CDR2 YSYEKL, per germline. The length of the CDR3 is 15 residues. The CDR3: CASSQTGTATDTQYF.

This chain uses TRBV20-1 with TRBJ2-7. The CDR3 consists of 12 residues. Germline CDR1 reads DFQATT; CDR2 reads SNEGSKA (reference sequence). CDR3 protein: CSAPAQTYEQYF.

The chain links TRBV11-2 to TRBJ1-5; TCRdb's assignment of TRBD1 cannot be checked, as there is no DNA. Per the germline V gene, CDR1 is SGHAT and CDR2 is FQNNGV. The CDR3 contains 15 residues. CDR3 sequence reads: CASSLALGTDQPQHF.

The V call is TRBV3-1, the J call TRBJ2-2; TCRdb returns TRBD2, unconfirmable since there is no DNA. This CDR3 spans 18 amino acids. The germline gives CDR1 LGHDT, CDR2 YNNKEL (reference sequence). The CDR3 reads CASSQAPPGLAYTGELFF. Full variable domain (rest looked up from reference TRBV3-1 and TRBJ2-2): DTAVSQTPKYLVTQMGNDKSIKCEQNLGHDTMYWYKQDSKKFLKIMFSYNNKELIINETVPNRFSPKSPDKAHLNLHINSLELGDSAVYFCASSQAPPGLAYTGELFFGEGSRLTVL.

The genes are TRBV28 and TRBJ2-1; the TCRdb call, TRBD2, lacks DNA for checking. The CDR3 has 15 residues. From germline, CDR1 is MDHEN and CDR2 SYDVKM. CDR3 amino acids: CASSFPLAGPNEQFF.

CDR3 loop: CASSLVWAGYEQYF. The chain uses TRBV5-5 and TRBJ2-7; without DNA, the TCRdb call of TRBD1 cannot be checked. Per the germline V gene, CDR1 is SGHKS and CDR2 is YYEKEE (reference sequence). This CDR3 comprises 14 residues.

The chain recombines TRBV5-6 with TRBJ2-1; the TRBD1 assignment by TCRdb is unverifiable without DNA. This CDR3 comprises 16 residues. Germline CDR1 reads SGHDT; CDR2 reads YYEEEE. The chain's CDR3 is CASSARQGDKYNEQFF.

V and J are TRBV7-2 and TRBJ2-7; the D call from TCRdb, TRBD1, cannot be confirmed without DNA. The germline CDR1 and CDR2 sequences are SGHTA and FQGNSA. This CDR3 contains 15 residues. The CDR3 loop reads CASSLTGPGGYEQYF.